Presented here are 4 T cell receptor beta chains from one specimen sequenced in a study of memory CD8 T cells in hepatitis C reinfection. Sequencing was performed with immunoSEQ multiplex PCR; in TCRdb, only in-frame clones are kept and a portion is missing. The sample holds 2,500 or so clones, 90% seen once. Stated time point: peak reinfection, 3 to 8 weeks after reinfection detection. Sorted cells were sequenced directly ex vivo without any in vitro expansion. The sequenced sample consisted of naive CD8+ T cells sorted from blood. Every receptor here comes from a man between 45 and 60 years old with hepatitis C virus infection.

This chain uses TRBV5-4 with TRBJ2-1; the D is unclear. CDR1 is SGHNT, CDR2 YYREEE, per germline (reference sequence). The CDR3 is 12 amino acids. Trimming left V 0 bases short and J 8 bases short, with 6 bases between. The DNA for the CDR3 is TGTGCCAGCAGCTTGGGTTCTGATGAGCAGTTCTTC. Amino acids: CASSLGSDEQFF.

This rearrangement joins TRBV7-9 to TRBJ2-2; D possibly corresponds to TRBD1 (6 bases). The germline gives CDR1 SEHNR, CDR2 FQNEAQ (reference sequence). V was clipped by 1 base and J by 5 bases, with 11 bases between them. The CDR3 is made up of 15 amino acids. CDR3 in DNA: TGTGCCAGCAGCTTAGGGACAGTAGTAACCGGGGAGCTGTTTTTT. It codes for CASSLGTVVTGELFF.

The V and J genes are TRBV7-6 and TRBJ2-1; 11 bases line up with TRBD2. The trim removed 5 bases at V and 3 bases at J, leaving 6 bases unmatched. The CDR3 runs to 16 residues. Germline V gene sequence: CDR1 SGHVS, CDR2 FNYEAQ. CDR3 DNA: TGTGCCAGCAGCCTGGGGACTAGCGGAGGCTACAATGAGCAGTTCTTC. Translating gives CASSLGTSGGYNEQFF.

This chain links TRBV7-2 with TRBJ2-5; 10 positions match TRBD1. The J call could be wrong; TRBJ2-7 is a better fit for the DNA end. This CDR3 region has 15 residues. CDR1 and CDR2 (germline): SGHTA, FQGNSA. In DNA, the CDR3 is TGTGCCAGCAGCGGGCCGGGACAGGGGATATACGAGCAGTACTTC. This encodes CASSGPGQGIYEQYF.